This T cell receptor (beta chain) was sequenced for a study of beta chain features in type 1 diabetes. General study results and limits: Shorter TCRB CDR3s, moderately but significantly so, were found in Type 1 diabetes patients in all four CD4+ subsets. Whatever favoring of shorter templates PCR might show would apply equally to patients and controls. Researchers could not determine here whether HLA type influences TCRB rearrangement.

In germline, CDR1 is SQVTM, CDR2 ANQGSEA. V lost 4 bases and J lost 8, with 17 bases in between. The CDR3 extends over 13 amino acids. A note on this clone: Its matching antigen is unknown.

TCRB transcripts that were expressed got sequenced, as all of the isolated RNA had been reverse transcribed. Here immunoSEQ multiplex PCR was the method, and the copy in TCRdb shows in-frame clones only, minus some. The sample carries around 300,000 clones, 8% recorded once. Sequences were obtained from central memory CD4+ T cells from blood. This sequence joins TRBV29-1 and TRBJ1-2, with D possibly matching TRBD1 (5 bases). The receptor's source is a woman aged 18 to 35 in good health. CDR3 in DNA: TGCAGCGTTGTTTCAGGGTTCTCGGAGGGCTACACCTTC. Encoded protein: CSVVSGFSEGYTF.